This TCR beta chain was profiled in a study of T-cell reconstitution after alpha-beta-depleted transplantation in children. The study, taken as a whole, reports: Alpha-beta T cells about two months after transplant reportedly derived from several hundred expanded graft clones. For some patients, TCRbeta diversity was high at day 60 because of recipient T cells and thymic progenitors that survived.

Preparation of the TCRbeta library was carried out with unique molecular identifiers. From the PCR reads, TCRdb called clonotypes with MiXCR, one entry per CDR3 protein. The sample records hundreds of thousands of distinct CDR3 sequences, about an eighth being singletons. On this clonotype itself: Its antigen is not identified.

CDR1 MDHEN and CDR2 SYDVKM come from the germline V gene. Trimming took 7 bases from V and 8 from J; bases not matched to a gene: 15. This CDR3 is 16 amino acids long. The sequence came from a girl aged 2 to 10 with congenital amegakaryocytic thrombocytopenia, due to receive a stem cell transplant. The rearrangement links TRBV28 to TRBJ2-2; 8 nucleotides agree with TRBD2. This material consisted of PBMCs, taken before TCRalphabeta/CD19-depleted stem cell transplant. CDR3 sequence: CASTTPGLGVGGELFF. Here the CDR3 DNA reads TGTGCCAGCACCACCCCGGGACTAGGCGTCGGTGGGGAGCTGTTTTTT.